This T cell receptor beta chain emerged from a study of T cells in narcolepsy (dated by TCRdb to between 2018 and 2020). In the study overall: Patients with narcolepsy type 1 or type 2 (NT1, NT2) were enrolled in the study together with healthy control donors. Autoreactive T cells targeting hypocretin neuron self-antigens (hypocretin, TRIB2) were sought in narcolepsy patients, and TCR Vbeta sequencing was used to track clonotypes in blood and CSF.

Study-wide findings and limitations: Autoreactive clonotypes were reported to be detected serially in the blood of the same patients and of different patients, but not in the blood of healthy controls. Patients and controls had comparable numbers of sequenced blood memory CD4+ clonotypes, averaging about 37,000 and 33,000, respectively. No sequences matching autoreactive T cell clones were contained in some blood memory CD4+ repertoires from patients and controls. Plots that compared CSF and blood CD4+ T cell clonotypes from the same patient highlighted HCRT-specific and TRIB2-specific autoreactive clonotypes.

With respect to this clone: The clone's antigen remains unknown. Base qualities are missing; no much larger clone stands one base away.

Preparation of the library involved the immunoSEQ multiplex PCR assay. The immuneACCESS repertoire file appears here via TCRdb, limited to in-frame rearrangements. These files lack a portion of the clones; in checked studies, under half of the deficit traces to unresolved V genes, and the cause of the others is not known. In this sample the table shows 20,000 to 30,000 clones, roughly 85% of which occur a single time. The ten largest clones add up to 9.5% to 13% of the sample. From the germline V gene, CDR1 is SGHAT and CDR2 is FQNNGV. V lost 5 bases and J lost 0 bases, and the count of bases not matched to a germline gene is 5. The CDR3 measures 16 amino acids from cysteine to phenylalanine. The DNA shown is the 48-base CDR3, in frame from base 1. For TCR Vbeta sequencing, memory CD4+ T cells were sorted ex vivo from the peripheral blood of narcolepsy patients and healthy controls.

The receptor was derived from a human donor in good health. The sample taken for sequencing was memory (CD45RA-) CD4+ T cells from blood. This specimen's cell subset or site label, per the study, means: memory T cells sorted ex vivo from peripheral blood. Recombination connected TRBV11-2 to TRBJ2-2; TRBD1 aligns with 8 central bases. The base sequence is TGTGCCAGCAGCGTAGGACAGGGTTCGAACACCGGGGAGCTGTTTTTT. It specifies CASSVGQGSNTGELFF.